Listed below are T cell receptor beta chains from one sample, sequenced in a study of human T cells and chemical hapten exposure. MiXCR was run by TCRdb on the RACE reads, yielding one entry per CDR3 protein. The profile covers about 200,000 distinct CDR3 sequences, with 24% appearing a single time and 2% to 2.5% taken by the ten largest. The specimen was whole blood, collected in connection with sensitization to the hapten diphenylcyclopropenone (DPC). These receptors originate from a woman between 40 and 50 years old with alopecia areata. Some clones in this sample may be carry-over from other donors' samples. CDR3s include the opening cysteine and the closing phenylalanine or tryptophan. D genes are given only for firm matches. Clone size is stated in some rows and not others, as once, few, many or a class when expanded.

V,D,size,J,CDR3,DNA
TRBV5-1,NA,few,TRBJ1-1,CASSGTGIGSLNTEAFF,TGCGCCAGCAGCGGAACAGGGATAGGGAGCCTGAACACTGAAGCTTTCTTT
TRBV7-2,TRBD2,NA,TRBJ2-7,CASSFKGAGVGYEQYF,TGTGCCAGCAGCTTCAAGGGAGCGGGAGTCGGGTACGAGCAGTACTTC
TRBV12-3/TRBV12-4,NA,few,TRBJ2-5,CASSPDYQETQYF,TGTGCCAGCAGCCCTGACTACCAAGAGACCCAGTACTTC
TRBV3-1,NA,NA,TRBJ1-3,CASSRGSGNTIYF,TGTGCCAGCAGCCGCGGATCTGGAAACACCATATATTTT
TRBV9,TRBD2,NA,TRBJ2-7,CASSAWGAGGYEQYF,TGTGCCAGCAGCGCCTGGGGAGCGGGAGGCTACGAGCAGTACTTC
TRBV5-1,TRBD2,NA,TRBJ2-3,CASSFMAGALADTQYF,TGCGCCAGCAGCTTTATGGCGGGAGCGTTGGCAGATACGCAGTATTTT
TRBV5-8,NA,NA,TRBJ1-5,CASSLEVSPIWPQHF,TGTGCCAGCAGCTTGGAAGTCAGCCCAATTTGGCCCCAGCATTTT
TRBV7-2,NA,NA,TRBJ2-1,CASSLAPAQGIHEQFF,TGTGCCAGCAGCTTAGCGCCCGCCCAGGGCATCCATGAGCAGTTCTTC
TRBV30,NA,few,TRBJ1-5,CAWSELPGAHQPQHF,TGTGCCTGGAGTGAATTACCAGGGGCCCATCAGCCCCAGCATTTT
TRBV4-3,NA,NA,TRBJ2-2,CASSQDQAIDLSGELFF,TGCGCCAGCAGCCAAGACCAGGCAATCGACCTGTCAGGGGAGCTGTTTTTT
TRBV10-3,NA,NA,TRBJ2-3,CAISESGSTDTQYF,TGTGCCATCAGTGAGAGCGGGAGCACAGATACGCAGTATTTT
TRBV29-1,NA,NA,TRBJ2-3,CSAPWPSTDTQYF,TGCAGCGCCCCCTGGCCTAGCACAGATACGCAGTATTTT
TRBV19,NA,few,TRBJ2-7,CASSTFEGGEQYF,TGTGCCAGTAGTACGTTCGAGGGTGGCGAGCAGTACTTC
TRBV9,NA,NA,TRBJ2-1,CASSASSEPWNEQFF,TGTGCCAGCAGCGCATCTAGCGAACCTTGGAATGAGCAGTTCTTC
TRBV7-2,NA,NA,TRBJ2-1,CASKASSYNEQFF,TGTGCCTCGAAGGCGAGCTCCTACAATGAGCAGTTCTTC
TRBV4-3,NA,NA,TRBJ2-7,CASSQAPNYEQYF,TGCGCCAGCAGCCAAGCCCCCAACTACGAGCAGTACTTC
TRBV6-2/TRBV6-3,NA,NA,TRBJ2-7,CASSSPRPTRVSEQYF,TGTGCCAGCAGTTCACCCCGCCCCACCAGGGTGAGCGAGCAGTACTTC
TRBV28,TRBD2,many,TRBJ2-7,CASSHAPGGGYEQYF,TGTGCCAGCAGTCACGCACCGGGAGGAGGGTACGAGCAGTACTTC
TRBV7-9,TRBD1,few,TRBJ2-7,CASSRGQEPYEQYF,TGTGCCAGCAGCAGGGGACAGGAACCCTACGAGCAGTACTTC
TRBV4-2,NA,few,TRBJ2-7,CASSQEWGGQNYEQYF,TGTGCCAGCAGCCAAGAATGGGGGGGGCAGAACTACGAGCAGTACTTC
TRBV4-3,NA,medium-sized,TRBJ2-5,CASSQGTGTQETQYF,TGCGCCAGCAGCCAGGGTACAGGGACTCAAGAGACCCAGTACTTC
TRBV2,TRBD2,few,TRBJ2-1,CASRLAGANEQFF,TGTGCCAGCAGACTAGCGGGAGCGAATGAGCAGTTCTTC
TRBV11-2,NA,NA,TRBJ2-1,CASSSDFGAYNEQFF,TGTGCCAGCAGCTCAGACTTCGGAGCCTACAATGAGCAGTTCTTC
TRBV2,NA,once,TRBJ2-7,CASRGGGPPSYEQYF,TGTGCCAGCAGGGGGGGGGGCCCTCCATCCTACGAGCAGTACTTC
TRBV5-1,NA,NA,TRBJ2-5,CASSLLDRAGHETQYF,TGCGCCAGCAGCTTGTTAGATCGGGCGGGCCACGAGACCCAGTACTTC
TRBV11-2,NA,NA,TRBJ2-2,CASSSPRLAGELFF,TGTGCCAGCAGTTCCCCCCGGTTGGCCGGGGAGCTGTTTTTT
TRBV7-7,NA,many,TRBJ2-1,CASSSGTYNEQFF,TGTGCTAGCAGCTCTGGGACTTACAATGAGCAGTTCTTC
TRBV6-2/TRBV6-3,TRBD2,few,TRBJ2-1,CASSFGLAVYNEQFF,TGTGCCAGCAGTTTTGGACTAGCGGTATACAATGAGCAGTTCTTC
TRBV2,NA,few,TRBJ2-5,CASSAKETQYF,TGTGCCAGCAGTGCCAAAGAGACCCAGTACTTC
TRBV9,TRBD2,NA,TRBJ2-3,CASSEGLDGSTDTQYF,TGTGCCAGCAGCGAGGGACTAGACGGTAGCACAGATACGCAGTATTTT
TRBV5-6,TRBD1,few,TRBJ1-2,CASSLEAGGLYGYTF,TGTGCCAGCAGCTTGGAGGCAGGGGGCCTCTATGGCTACACCTTC
TRBV19,TRBD1,NA,TRBJ1-2,CASSIAAGPTGANYGYTF,TGTGCCAGTAGTATCGCCGCCGGCCCTACAGGGGCTAACTATGGCTACACCTTC
TRBV29-1,NA,NA,TRBJ1-4,CSVEDRSNPANEKLFF,TGCAGCGTTGAAGATCGGTCTAATCCGGCTAATGAAAAACTGTTTTTT
TRBV7-8,TRBD1,NA,TRBJ1-2,CASSLTGDAYGYTF,TGTGCCAGCAGCTTAACAGGGGACGCCTATGGCTACACCTTC
TRBV9,NA,NA,TRBJ2-6,CASSSRGGSGANVLTF,TGTGCCAGCAGCTCCCGTGGGGGCTCTGGGGCCAACGTCCTGACTTTC
TRBV6-6,NA,few,TRBJ2-1,CASRQQVHEQFF,TGTGCCAGCAGACAACAGGTGCACGAGCAGTTCTTC
TRBV6-1,TRBD1,few,TRBJ1-5,CASSPRTGGSNQPQHF,TGTGCCAGCAGTCCTCGGACAGGGGGGAGCAATCAGCCCCAGCATTTT
TRBV12-3/TRBV12-4,NA,NA,TRBJ2-1,CASSTRSGNEQFF,TGTGCCAGCAGTACTCGATCGGGCAATGAGCAGTTCTTC
TRBV12-3/TRBV12-4,NA,many,TRBJ2-5,CASSLSEKETQYF,TGTGCCAGCAGTTTATCCGAGAAAGAGACCCAGTACTTC
TRBV29-1,NA,NA,TRBJ2-3,CSVERGGGTDTQYF,TGCAGCGTTGAGAGGGGAGGAGGCACAGATACGCAGTATTTT
TRBV20-1,NA,NA,TRBJ1-4,CSARGRTATTNEKLFF,TGCAGTGCTAGGGGCAGGACAGCCACAACTAATGAAAAACTGTTTTTT